The source of this TCR beta chain is a study of shared clonotypes between healthy human individuals. Background on the study: The study enrolled a couple of women and three men aged 18 to 49.

CD45RO negativity and positive selection for CCR7 defined naive CD8 cells, a population that excluded terminally differentiated effector memory CD45RA+ cells. This CDR3 is 15 amino acids long. The germline gives CDR1 SGHVS, CDR2 FQNEAQ. V dropped 2 bases and J dropped 2 bases, with 9 bases sitting between them. Sequencing used immunoSEQ multiplex PCR; TCRdb keeps in-frame clones, though not all of them. Among about 680,000 clones, about 90% were seen once, and the ten largest hold approximately 24%. General study points: Among non-shared clonotypes, generation probabilities were lower than among those shared by all four donors. Naive subsets generally exceeded memory subsets in estimated richness.

A single count supports this clone. Its antigen is unknown. The chain carries TRBV7-8 and TRBJ2-2; D is uncertain. This clonotype was obtained from a young man in good health. Sequencing was performed on naive CD8+ T cells sorted from blood. CDR3 loop: CASSLISPNTGELFF. The CDR3 coding sequence is TGTGCCAGCAGCTTAATCAGTCCAAACACCGGGGAGCTGTTTTTT.